Below are 15 T cell receptor beta chains sequenced from a single sample in a study of T cell responses to AZD1222 COVID-19 vaccine. Profiled with immunoSEQ multiplex PCR; TCRdb holds only in-frame clones, not every one. The sample has approximately 100,000 clones; 75% to 95% are singletons. Specimen: peripheral blood, collected on day 0 of AZD1222 vaccination. The receptors originated from an adult in good health.

The rearrangement joins TRBV13 to TRBJ2-7; possibly TRBD1 for D (5 bases). This CDR3 contains 13 residues. Trimming took 5 bases from V and 2 from J, leaving 10 bases between them. Germline values: CDR1 PRHDT, CDR2 FYEKMQ (reference sequence). CDR3 loop: CASSPGQAYEQYF. The CDR3 bases are TGTGCCAGCAGCCCCGGACAAGCCTACGAGCAGTACTTC.

The count of this clone is one. The chain combines TRBV5-4 with TRBJ1-6; 7 bases are a match to TRBD1. Trimming removed 5 bases from V and 7 bases from J; junction bases left unmatched: 3. CDR1 is SGHNT and CDR2 is YYREEE in the germline V gene (reference sequence). The length of the CDR3 is 13 residues. The CDR3 DNA follows: TGTGCCAGCAGGGGGACAGCAAATTCACCCCTCCACTTT. It translates to CASRGTANSPLHF.

The gene calls are TRBV5-6 and TRBJ1-1, with 7 positions matching TRBD1. This CDR3 region has 16 residues. V shed 0 bases and J 1 base; nucleotides not matched to a gene: 6. The germline gives CDR1 SGHDT, CDR2 YYEEEE. The DNA of the CDR3 is TGTGCCAGCAGCTTGGGGGCCGGGACAGCGAACACTGAAGCTTTCTTT. Translated: CASSLGAGTANTEAFF.

The rearrangement joins TRBV5-1 to TRBJ2-7, with TRBD2 identical over 7 bases. Germline loops: CDR1 SGHRS, CDR2 YFSETQ. The CDR3 is 14 residues long. V trimming: 7 bases; J trimming: 5 bases; junction bases outside the gene matches: 12. CDR3 in amino acids: CASAFRGEWNEQYF. CDR3 DNA sequence: TGCGCCAGCGCCTTTCGGGGGGAATGGAACGAGCAGTACTTC. Looking up the rest from reference TRBV5-1 and TRBJ2-7 gives the full variable domain: KAGVTQTPRYLIKTRGQQVTLSCSPISGHRSVSWYQQTPGQGLQFLFEYFSETQRNKGNFPGRFSGRQFSNSRSEMNVSTLELGDSALYLCASAFRGEWNEQYFGPGTRLTVT.

This sequence joins TRBV20-1 and TRBJ2-2, with D hard to call. The V end was cut by 3 bases, the J end by 5 bases, with 13 bases between. The CDR3 consists of 14 residues. CDR1 DFQATT and CDR2 SNEGSKA come from the germline V gene (reference sequence). CDR3 residues: CSASLPGGTGELFF. Here the CDR3 DNA reads TGCAGTGCTAGTCTCCCAGGCGGAACCGGGGAGCTGTTTTTT.

V gene TRBV6-2 or TRBV6-3 combines with J gene TRBJ1-1; D is unclear. Trimming removed 3 bases at V and 0 bases at J, with 8 bases between. CDR1 is MNHEY, CDR2 SVGEGT, per germline. The CDR3 is made up of 14 amino acids. CDR3 loop: CASSYGFLNTEAFF. The CDR3 bases are TGTGCCAGCAGTTATGGATTTTTGAACACTGAAGCTTTCTTT.

This chain joins TRBV11-2 and TRBJ1-1; D remains unclear. Germline lookup yields CDR1 SGHAT and CDR2 FQNNGV. The CDR3 is made up of 13 amino acids. The V and J ends lost 2 bases and 0 bases respectively, with 4 bases between them. The CDR3 sequence is CASSLFLNTEAFF. In DNA, the CDR3 is TGTGCCAGCAGCTTATTTCTGAACACTGAAGCTTTCTTT.

The V call is TRBV2, the J call TRBJ1-4, with TRBD1 as a possible D gene (6 bases). There are 15 residues in the CDR3. Trimming took 8 bases from V and 6 from J, leaving 19 bases between them. Germline V gives CDR1 SNHLY, CDR2 FYNNEI. The CDR3 DNA follows: TGTGCCAGCGACCTACAGGGTAGGGGTGATGAAAAACTGTTTTTT. The encoded protein is CASDLQGRGDEKLFF. Complete variable domain (other parts from reference TRBV2 and TRBJ1-4): EPEVTQTPSHQVTQMGQEVILRCVPISNHLYFYWYRQILGQKVEFLVSFYNNEISEKSEIFDDQFSVERPDGSNFTLKIRSTKLEDSAMYFCASDLQGRGDEKLFFGSGTQLSVL.

The V call is TRBV9, the J call TRBJ1-2; D ambiguous. This CDR3 contains 11 residues. The germline V gene has CDR1 SGDLS and CDR2 YYNGEE. With 1 base removed from V and 7 bases from J, the gap between germline ends came to 5 bases. The CDR3 loop is CASSVTTGYTF. CDR3 nucleotide sequence: TGTGCCAGCAGCGTAACCACTGGCTACACCTTC.

This chain uses TRBV28 with TRBJ1-3; D is uncertain. Germline V gene data show CDR1 as MDHEN and CDR2 as SYDVKM. With 6 bases removed from V and 2 bases from J, the gap between germline ends came to 14 bases. CDR3 size: 15 residues. The DNA for the CDR3 is TGTGCCAGCAGGACGACCCCCTTTGCTGGAAACACCATATATTTT. As protein: CASRTTPFAGNTIYF.

This rearrangement joins TRBV11-3 to TRBJ2-3, with 7 bases matching TRBD2. CDR3 size: 14 residues. Germline lookup yields CDR1 SGHNT and CDR2 YENEEA. Trimming removed 5 bases from V and 5 bases from J; junction bases left unmatched: 7. The CDR3 nucleotides are TGTGCCAGCAGCCCGGGGGGTGGGGTAGATACGCAGTATTTT. It specifies CASSPGGGVDTQYF.

V usage is TRBV6-1 and J usage is TRBJ1-5; D remains unclear. V lost 5 bases, J lost 9 bases, and 11 bases lay in between. The germline CDR1 and CDR2 sequences are MNHNS and SASEGT. This CDR3 is 12 amino acids long. CDR3 DNA: TGTGCCAGCAGTTCCCAGGAGCGGCCCCAGCATTTT. Its protein product is CASSSQERPQHF.

The rearrangement joins TRBV27 to TRBJ1-1; no reliable D call. Germline V gives CDR1 MNHEY, CDR2 SMNVEV (reference sequence). V gave up 0 bases and J gave up 1 base, with 6 bases separating them. CDR3 length equals 14 residues. The CDR3 sequence: CASSLSIGNTEAFF. CDR3 nucleotide sequence: TGTGCCAGCAGTTTATCTATAGGGAACACTGAAGCTTTCTTT.

The gene calls are TRBV2 and TRBJ2-1; D perhaps matches TRBD2 (6 bases). V was clipped by 8 bases and J by 5 bases, with 22 bases between them. The germline V gene has CDR1 SNHLY and CDR2 FYNNEI. The CDR3 has 16 amino acids. The CDR3 DNA follows: TGTGCCAGCGCTGGCCCCCTGTGGGGGGAAAACAATGAGCAGTTCTTC. This codes for CASAGPLWGENNEQFF.

The gene calls are TRBV6-4 and TRBJ2-1; 8 nucleotides agree with TRBD2. CDR1 is MRHNA, CDR2 SNTAGT, per germline. The CDR3 sequence is 14 residues long. With V trimmed by 6 bases and J by 3 bases, 4 bases remained unmatched. In DNA, the CDR3 is TGTGCCAGCAGCCCCGGGACTAGCTACAATGAGCAGTTCTTC. It translates to CASSPGTSYNEQFF.